Shown below are 7 T cell receptor beta chains from a single sample sequenced in a study of a mutant IDH1 vaccine in newly diagnosed glioma. Method: immunoSEQ multiplex PCR; TCRdb's copy keeps in-frame clones and lacks some. This sample has about 54,000 clones, with over 80% found just once. The antigens of these receptors remain unknown. Time point indicated: week 47, end of study. The content of each vaccine dose was 300 ug of mutant IDH1 20-mer peptide, and topical imiquimod accompanied it. The source was PBMCs, collected from a glioma patient whose treatment included an IDH1 peptide vaccine. The receptors shown here come from a woman aged 50 to 60 with glioma.

The V gene is TRBV10-3, the J gene TRBJ2-7; TRBD1 aligns across 9 bases. CDR1 and CDR2 (germline): ENHRY, SYGVKD. V was pared by 11 bases and J by 3 bases, with 8 bases of the junction left unmatched. The CDR3 extends over 13 amino acids. The CDR3 region has the DNA TGTGCCTCCTCACAGGGGGCGAACTACGAGCAGTACTTC. Encoded protein: CASSQGANYEQYF.

CDR3 sequence: CASSDGFSYSNQPQHF. In nucleotides, the CDR3 is TGTGCCAGTAGTGACGGATTCAGTTATAGCAATCAGCCCCAGCATTTT. The genes are TRBV19 and TRBJ1-5; no clear D. This CDR3 contains 16 residues. Germline V gives CDR1 LNHDA, CDR2 SQIVND (reference sequence). The V and J ends lost 5 bases and 0 bases respectively, with 14 bases between them.

This clone was observed once. V is TRBV19 and J is TRBJ2-2; 8 nucleotides align to TRBD2. The V gene's germline CDR1 is LNHDA and CDR2 SQIVND (reference sequence). Trimming cost V 7 bases and J 4 bases; bases outside gene matches: 8. The CDR3 runs to 15 residues. The CDR3 sequence is CASNAGLESTGELFF. The CDR3 DNA follows: TGTGCCAGTAACGCGGGACTAGAGAGCACCGGGGAGCTGTTTTTT.

For the CDR3, the DNA is TGTGCCAGCAGATCAAGGGGACAGGGGAGGGCTTTCTTT. Its protein is CASRSRGQGRAFF. The chain has TRBV25-1 and TRBJ1-1; 10 bases fit TRBD1. The V gene's germline CDR1 is MGHDK and CDR2 SYGVNS. V lost 6 bases, J lost 11 bases, and 9 bases stayed unmatched. CDR3 length: 13 residues.

This clone was recorded only once. V and J are TRBV2 and TRBJ1-2; D remains unclear. Trimming left V 4 bases short and J 5 bases short, with 8 bases between. Looked up from germline, CDR1 is SNHLY and CDR2 is FYNNEI. CDR3 size: 12 residues. CDR3 in DNA: TGTGCCAGCAGTGTGATAGGTTATGGCTACACCTTC. Its protein is CASSVIGYGYTF. Variable domain in full (rest from reference TRBV2 and TRBJ1-2): EPEVTQTPSHQVTQMGQEVILRCVPISNHLYFYWYRQILGQKVEFLVSFYNNEISEKSEIFDDQFSVERPDGSNFTLKIRSTKLEDSAMYFCASSVIGYGYTFGSGTRLTVV.

The J gene is TRBJ1-2, the V gene TRBV7-2, with unresolved D. The V and J ends lost 0 bases and 4 bases respectively, with 12 bases between them. In germline, CDR1 is SGHTA, CDR2 FQGNSA. CDR3 length: 15 residues. In DNA, the CDR3 is TGTGCCAGCAGCTTAGCGCGAGCAGGCAGCTATGGCTACACCTTC. Translation gives CASSLARAGSYGYTF.

The chain links TRBV19 to TRBJ2-5; the match to TRBD1 covers 10 bases. Germline CDR1 is LNHDA and CDR2 is SQIVND (reference sequence). The CDR3 extends over 20 amino acids. The J segment lost 4 bases and the V segment lost 1 base, leaving 18 bases of the junction unmatched. For the CDR3, the DNA is TGTGCCAGTAGTATAGGGCGGGGCAGCCGGGACAGGGGAGATGTAGAGACCCAGTACTTC. Amino acids: CASSIGRGSRDRGDVETQYF. Supplemented by reference TRBV19 and TRBJ2-5, the full variable domain reads DGGITQSPKYLFRKEGQNVTLSCEQNLNHDAMYWYRQDPGQGLRLIYYSQIVNDFQKGDIAEGYSVSREKKESFPLTVTSAQKNPTAFYLCASSIGRGSRDRGDVETQYFGPGTRLLVL.